A single sample is the source of the 9 T cell receptor beta chains below, sequenced in a study of shared clonotypes between healthy human individuals. Sequenced by immunoSEQ multiplex PCR; TCRdb stores in-frame clones only, minus some. The sample includes about 2.1 million clones, around 93% of them seen just once. Positively selected for CCR7, the CD45RO-negative cells used as naive CD8 cells excluded terminally differentiated effector memory CD45RA+ cells. Sequenced material: naive CD8+ T cells from PBMCs. The receptors come from a man younger than 35 in good health. Some clones in this sample may be carry-over from other donors' samples.

The chain couples TRBV4-3 to TRBJ2-7; D perhaps matches TRBD1 (6 bases). With 1 base removed from V and 3 bases from J, the gap between germline ends came to 10 bases. Looked up from germline, CDR1 is LGHNA and CDR2 is YSLEER. This CDR3 is 14 amino acids long. The CDR3 DNA reads TGCGCCAGCAGCCAAGCCTCAGGGGACTACGAGCAGTACTTC. It is translated as CASSQASGDYEQYF.

The chain carries TRBV6-5 and TRBJ2-5, with D possibly being TRBD1 or TRBD2 (5 bases each). Germline CDR1 is MNHEY and CDR2 is SVGAGI. The CDR3 is 14 residues long. V was cut by 5 bases and J by 5 bases, with 15 bases left in between. CDR3 bases: TGTGCCAGCAGTCGGGGCTCGATCGGGGAGACCCAGTACTTC. This codes for CASSRGSIGETQYF.

On this clone itself: The same CDR3 arises from other DNA sequences in this sample as well. The rearrangement uses TRBV7-3 and TRBJ2-2; no definite D call. The V gene's germline CDR1 is SGHTA and CDR2 FQGTGA. This CDR3 spans 13 amino acids. Trimming stripped 3 bases from V and 4 bases from J, with 6 bases between. DNA for the CDR3: TGTGCCAGCAGCTTGACTGGCACCGGGGAGCTGTTTTTT. Translated, it gives CASSLTGTGELFF.

J is TRBJ1-1 and V is TRBV5-6, with D perhaps TRBD1 (5 bases). V lost 2 bases to trimming and J lost 5 bases, with 10 bases between them. Germline V CDR1 and CDR2: SGHDT, YYEEEE. There are 13 residues in the CDR3. CDR3 loop: CASSLSGGTEAFF. The CDR3 bases are TGTGCCAGCAGCTTATCTGGGGGAACTGAAGCTTTCTTT.

The chain recombines TRBV5-6 with TRBJ2-2, with D perhaps matching TRBD2 (6 bases). In germline, CDR1 is SGHDT, CDR2 YYEEEE. V dropped 0 bases and J dropped 2 bases, with 8 bases sitting between them. There are 15 residues in the CDR3. CDR3 sequence: CASSLAGGNTGELFF. Written as DNA, the CDR3 is TGTGCCAGCAGCTTGGCCGGGGGTAACACCGGGGAGCTGTTTTTT.

This chain links TRBV19 with TRBJ1-5; D may be TRBD1 (6 bases). Trimming removed 1 base from V and 3 bases from J, with 16 bases in between. The CDR3 contains 17 residues. Per germline, CDR1 LNHDA and CDR2 SQIVND (reference sequence). CDR3 DNA sequence: TGTGCCAGTAGTATAGGGACAGCCAGATCTTCCAATCAGCCCCAGCATTTT. It encodes CASSIGTARSSNQPQHF.

The chain carries TRBV27 and TRBJ2-1, with 7 bases lining up with TRBD1. The CDR3 spans 15 residues. J gave up 4 bases and V 6 bases, and 9 bases lay outside the gene matches. Germline V lookup: CDR1 MNHEY, CDR2 SMNVEV (reference sequence). DNA of the CDR3: TGTGCCAGCAGCTCATCCAGGGGGACATACAATGAGCAGTTCTTC. This sequence encodes CASSSSRGTYNEQFF.

On this clone itself: Other nucleotide sequences in the sample specify the same CDR3. J is TRBJ2-1 and V is TRBV5-6; D is undetermined. The CDR3 is made up of 11 amino acids. Trimming left V 3 bases short and J 5 bases short, with 3 bases between. In germline, CDR1 is SGHDT, CDR2 YYEEEE. The DNA for the CDR3 is TGTGCCAGCAGCTCTCACAATGAGCAGTTCTTC. This encodes CASSSHNEQFF.

The chain couples TRBV6-1 to TRBJ2-5; unclear D gene. There are 16 residues in the CDR3. The germline CDR1 and CDR2 sequences are MNHNS and SASEGT. V lost 0 bases and J 9 bases, leaving 20 bases between the germline ends. The CDR3 protein is CASSEARTHLKTAQYF. The CDR3 DNA reads TGTGCCAGCAGTGAAGCCAGAACGCATCTCAAGACGGCCCAGTACTTC.